This T cell receptor (beta chain) was observed in a study of blood T cell repertoires in COVID-19. Study at large: The United States, Italy and Spain supplied acute and convalescent COVID-19 samples. Nucleic acid was either cDNA or gDNA, and it came from T cells, B-cell-depleted T cells, or PBMCs.

Germline V lookup: CDR1 KGHDR, CDR2 SFDVKD. The V gene end was trimmed by 9 bases and the J gene end by 6 bases; junction bases not matched to a gene: 5. This CDR3 is 12 amino acids long. Per the original data handling: Amplifying reference gene primers gave estimates of nucleated cell counts. Here immunoSEQ multiplex PCR was the method, and the copy in TCRdb shows in-frame clones only, minus some. D and trimming come from the DNA, and the V and J calls and clone size come from that table. Counted here are 470,000 or so clones, 70% to 90% occurring once; the ten biggest clones make up about 3%. This TCR was sampled from a human donor in a cohort sampled during active COVID-19. Material for sequencing was peripheral blood. The chain recombines TRBV24-1 with TRBJ2-3, with 7 bases matching TRBD2. For the CDR3, the DNA is TGTGCCACCGGGGGGGATCTGGATACGCAGTATTTT. It encodes CATGGDLDTQYF.